The entry below gives a single T cell receptor beta chain sequence along with its context. What antigen it recognizes has not been identified. Base-call qualities are not available, and no considerably larger clone is one nucleotide away. This specimen belongs to a study of T cell repertoires in cytomegalovirus infection (dated by TCRdb to about 2019). About the full investigation: Because public TCR beta signatures pointed to carriage of CMV infection together with the matching HLA type, the HLA type of each donor mattered for the analysis. Overall study results and their limits: Carriers of CMV infection plus the relevant HLA type were discriminated by the cumulative frequency of public TCR beta family members in the study cohort and in an independent approximately 350-donor cohort. The ex vivo response was dominated by HLA-C-restricted CMV-specific TCR beta clonotypes, which also provided the single most frequent clonotype in two of eight donors.

For sequencing, an Illumina HiSeq 1500 was employed. Through fastp at Q25 and MiXCR, TCRdb rebuilt clones from the public reads, retaining in-frame beta chains. Under each unique CDR3 protein, matching rows form one entry showing the most common genes and DNA. This sample gives more than 350,000 distinct CDR3 sequences in total; roughly a third of them show up just once. Roughly 13% of the sample is in the top ten clones. The germline V gene specifies SGHAT as CDR1 and FQNNGV as CDR2. Relative to germline, V is 6 bases shorter and J is 9 bases shorter, with 12 bases between their ends. The CDR3 has 13 amino acids, counting the end cysteine and phenylalanine. The DNA shown is the 39-base CDR3, in frame from base 1.

The sequence links TRBV11-2 to TRBJ1-6; the D segment cannot be called with confidence. Input material: PBMCs. This TCR was sampled from a human donor in good health (CMV status not recorded). Some clones in this sample may be carry-over from other donors' samples. The DNA is TGTGCCAGCAGGCCGGACCGACCTTCACCCCTCCACTTT. The resulting protein is CASRPDRPSPLHF.